This record concerns one T cell receptor beta chain sequence. Its antigen is unknown. This may come from a read error, since a much larger clone is one base off. TCRdb re-called the 5' RACE reads with MiXCR, one entry per CDR3 protein. The table has tens of thousands of distinct CDR3 sequences, about 10% seen once. This CDR3 is built from 16 residues. Germline V lookup: CDR1 MDHEN, CDR2 SYDVKM. The ends lost 4 bases at V and 3 bases at J; junction bases unmatched: 9. This record comes from a study of neurological immune-mediated disorders. Findings of the study overall: Expanded clones shared no identical CDR3 amino acid sequences across subjects, which suggested private TCR-beta repertoires in all groups.

As for time point: longitudinal time-point 1 (baseline). Preparation of the unsorted libraries drew on 2 million PBMCs stored at -80 C. The receptor comes from a man aged 25 to 45 in good health. The sample consisted of PBMCs. This chain connects TRBV28 to TRBJ2-3; 8 bases map to TRBD1. CDR3 loop: CASSSRGPSRTDTQYF. The CDR3 DNA sequence: TGTGCCAGCAGTTCCAGGGGGCCTAGTAGAACAGATACGCAGTATTTT.